This T cell receptor (beta chain) originates from a study of T cell responses to AZD1222 COVID-19 vaccine. Concerning this clone itself: No antigen is known for it.

General study results and limits: Repertoires in all cases were sampled only once the peak T cell response had passed. Clonal diversity was possibly underestimated, and the donors were mostly white British, with more females.

The length of the CDR3 is 14 residues. Germline V lookup: CDR1 SGHDT, CDR2 YYEEEE. The trim removed 5 bases at V and 1 base at J, leaving 6 bases unmatched. Produced via immunoSEQ multiplex PCR; TCRdb's table is partial and in-frame only. The profile shows 150,000 to 200,000 clones, about 87% of them singletons. This rearrangement joins TRBV5-6 to TRBJ2-7, with TRBD2 matching over 7 bases. The source of this sequence is an adult in good health. Sequenced material: peripheral blood, taken on day 0 of MenACWY control vaccination. CDR3 in amino acids: CASSASGISYEQYF. The CDR3, as DNA: TGTGCCAGCAGTGCGAGCGGGATATCCTACGAGCAGTACTTC.